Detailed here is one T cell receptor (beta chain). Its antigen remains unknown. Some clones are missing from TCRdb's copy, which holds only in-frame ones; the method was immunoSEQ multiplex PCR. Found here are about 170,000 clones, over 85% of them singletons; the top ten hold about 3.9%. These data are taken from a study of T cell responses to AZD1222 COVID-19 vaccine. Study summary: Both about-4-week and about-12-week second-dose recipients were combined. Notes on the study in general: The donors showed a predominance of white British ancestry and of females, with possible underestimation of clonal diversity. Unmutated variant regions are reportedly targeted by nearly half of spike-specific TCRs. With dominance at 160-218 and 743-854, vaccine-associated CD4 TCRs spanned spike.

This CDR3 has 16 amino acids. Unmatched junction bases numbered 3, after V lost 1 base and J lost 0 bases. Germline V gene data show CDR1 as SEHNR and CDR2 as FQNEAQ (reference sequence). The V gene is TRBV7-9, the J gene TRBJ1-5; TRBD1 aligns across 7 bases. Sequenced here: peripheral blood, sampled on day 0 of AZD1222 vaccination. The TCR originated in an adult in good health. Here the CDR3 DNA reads TGTGCCAGCAGCTTAGTGACAGGGAGTAGCAATCAGCCCCAGCATTTT. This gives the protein CASSLVTGSSNQPQHF.